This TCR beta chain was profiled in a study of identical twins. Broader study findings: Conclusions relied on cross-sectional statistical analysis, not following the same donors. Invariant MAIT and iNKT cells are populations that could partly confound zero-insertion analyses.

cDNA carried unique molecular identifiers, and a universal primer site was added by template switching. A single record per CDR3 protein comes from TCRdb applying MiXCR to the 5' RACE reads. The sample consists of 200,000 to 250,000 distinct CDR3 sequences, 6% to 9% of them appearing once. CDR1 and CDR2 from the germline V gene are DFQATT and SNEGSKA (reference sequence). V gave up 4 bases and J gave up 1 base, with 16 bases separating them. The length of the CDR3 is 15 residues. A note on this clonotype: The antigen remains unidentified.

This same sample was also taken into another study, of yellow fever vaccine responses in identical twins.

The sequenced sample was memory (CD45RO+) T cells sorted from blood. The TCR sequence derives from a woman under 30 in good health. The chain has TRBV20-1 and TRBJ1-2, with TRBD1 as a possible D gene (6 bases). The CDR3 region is CSAKGGGKVNYGYTF. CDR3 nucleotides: TGCAGTGCTAAAGGGGGGGGTAAGGTTAACTATGGCTACACCTTC.